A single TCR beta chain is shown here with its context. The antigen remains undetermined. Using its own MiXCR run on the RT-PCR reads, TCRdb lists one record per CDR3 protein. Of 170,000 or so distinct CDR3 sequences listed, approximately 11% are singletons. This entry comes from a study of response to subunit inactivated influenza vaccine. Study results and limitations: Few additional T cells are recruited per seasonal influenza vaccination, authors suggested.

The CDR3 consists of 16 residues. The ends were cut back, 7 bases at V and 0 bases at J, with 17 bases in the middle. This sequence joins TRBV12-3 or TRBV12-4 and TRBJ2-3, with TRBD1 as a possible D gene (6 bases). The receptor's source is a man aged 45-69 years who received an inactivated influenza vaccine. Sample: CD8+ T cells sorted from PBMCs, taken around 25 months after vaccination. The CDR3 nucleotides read TGTGCCAGCACCCTGGAGGTGGGGGCGAGCACAGATACGCAGTATTTT. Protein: CASTLEVGASTDTQYF.